The 13 T cell receptor beta chains presented below share a single source sample, sequenced in a study of CD4 T cells in relation to SARS-CoV-2 and coronaviruses. Produced via immunoSEQ multiplex PCR; TCRdb's table is partial and in-frame only. The top ten clones hold 30% of a sample with around 20,000 clones, over 60% of them seen once. For these TCRs, the target antigens are not known. The unexposed donors gave CD4+ T cells in 2011-2018, prior to COVID-19. CD4+ T cells were isolated from the cells after around 9 days of culture. Sequencing was carried out using CD4+ T cells from PBMCs, cultured in vitro. Receptor source: a human donor in good health.

V usage is TRBV7-9 and J usage is TRBJ1-5; 8 bases are a match to TRBD1. The germline V gene encodes CDR1 SEHNR and CDR2 FQNEAQ (reference sequence). This CDR3 is built from 13 residues. V gave up 5 bases and J gave up 6 bases; unmatched junction bases: 3. CDR3 coding DNA: TGTGCCAGCAGCGAGGACAGGGTTCAGCCCCAGCATTTT. Translated: CASSEDRVQPQHF.

The sample holds a few counts of this clone. The V call is TRBV29-1, the J call TRBJ2-1, with D hard to call. V lost 7 bases and J 6 bases, leaving 13 bases between the germline ends. Germline CDR1 and CDR2: SQVTM and ANQGSEA. The CDR3 totals 12 residues. DNA for the CDR3: TGCAGCGGACATACCCCCCCCAATGAGCAGTTCTTC. The encoded protein is CSGHTPPNEQFF.

The chain employs TRBV5-1 and TRBJ1-3; unclear D gene. The length of the CDR3 is 12 residues. Germline CDR1 SGHRS, CDR2 YFSETQ. V was cut by 0 bases and J by 4 bases, with 2 bases left in between. CDR3 DNA: TGCGCCAGCAGCTTGGAAGGAAACACCATATATTTT. Translation: CASSLEGNTIYF.

The chain has TRBV24-1 and TRBJ2-1, with D maybe TRBD2 (6 bases). CDR1 and CDR2 (germline): KGHDR, SFDVKD. This CDR3 has 12 amino acids. V was trimmed by 9 bases and J by 9 bases, leaving 14 bases between them. The CDR3, as DNA: TGTGCCACCGAAAACGGACTAAGTGAGCAGTTCTTC. Encoded protein: CATENGLSEQFF.

The chain combines TRBV4-2 with TRBJ2-2; TRBD2 agrees at 9 bases. V lost 4 bases, J lost 5 bases, and 5 bases stayed unmatched. The V gene's germline CDR1 is LGHNA and CDR2 YNFKEQ. The CDR3 is 15 residues long. As DNA, the CDR3 is TGTGCCAGCAGCCTTAGCGGGAGTTTTACCGGGGAGCTGTTTTTT. Residues: CASSLSGSFTGELFF.

This chain uses TRBV5-1 with TRBJ2-7; 8 bases agree with TRBD2. CDR3 size: 15 residues. Germline CDR1 is SGHRS and CDR2 is YFSETQ. V was clipped by 1 base and J by 6 bases; unmatched bases: 9. CDR3 DNA: TGCGCCAGCAGCTTGTCGAGCGGGAGTTTAGGCGAGCAGTACTTC. Protein: CASSLSSGSLGEQYF.

The chain uses TRBV10-3 and TRBJ2-1; 15 positions match TRBD2. Per the germline V gene, CDR1 is ENHRY and CDR2 is SYGVKD. This CDR3 is built from 17 residues. J gave up 8 bases and V 7 bases, and 12 bases lay outside the gene matches. DNA for the CDR3: TGTGCCATCACCGGACTAGCGGGAGGGGCGCCCGGGGATGAGCAGTTCTTC. It specifies CAITGLAGGAPGDEQFF.

In this sample, this clone turned up a few times. This chain joins TRBV7-6 and TRBJ2-3; TRBD2 agrees at 12 bases. The ends lost 6 bases at V and 5 bases at J; junction bases unmatched: 3. The germline gives CDR1 SGHVS, CDR2 FNYEAQ. The length of the CDR3 is 14 residues. The CDR3 coding sequence is TGTGCCAGCAGAAAGGGACTAGCGGGAGATACGCAGTATTTT. This sequence encodes CASRKGLAGDTQYF.

V is TRBV6-6 and J is TRBJ2-1, with D possibly TRBD1 on 5 matching bases. In germline, CDR1 is MNHNY, CDR2 SVGAGI (reference sequence). CDR3 length: 16 amino acids. Trimming cost V 2 bases and J 4 bases, with 15 bases left between them. This CDR3 reads CASSYLRQHQYNEQFF. Written as DNA, the CDR3 is TGTGCCAGCAGTTACCTGAGACAGCACCAATACAATGAGCAGTTCTTC.

The chain is built from TRBV6-5 and TRBJ1-2; possible D gene TRBD1, 5 bases. CDR3 size: 15 residues. Germline lookup yields CDR1 MNHEY and CDR2 SVGAGI. Trimming cost V 7 bases and J 2 bases, with 17 bases left between them. This CDR3 is CASTTGPARNYGYTF. In DNA form, the CDR3 reads TGTGCCAGCACCACGGGACCGGCTAGGAACTATGGCTACACCTTC.

V usage is TRBV11-1 and J usage is TRBJ2-7, with 8 bases matching TRBD2. This CDR3 comprises 14 residues. CDR1 is SGHAT, CDR2 FQDESV, per germline (reference sequence). The ends lost 6 bases at V and 3 bases at J; junction bases unmatched: 7. For the CDR3, the DNA is TGTGCCAGCAGTCCCCCGGGACTAGTCTACGAGCAGTACTTC. Translating it yields CASSPPGLVYEQYF.

The gene calls are TRBV10-2 and TRBJ2-5; TRBD1 matches at 7 bases. This CDR3 has 14 amino acids. Germline-derived CDR1 and CDR2 are WSHSY and SAAADI. V lost 6 bases and J lost 0; bases outside the gene matches: 4. DNA for the CDR3: TGCGCCAGCAGGGGGACAGCGTACCAAGAGACCCAGTACTTC. Translation gives CASRGTAYQETQYF.

This rearrangement joins TRBV15 to TRBJ2-7; 7 bases map to TRBD2. This CDR3 comprises 16 residues. With V trimmed by 3 bases and J by 1 base, 9 bases remained unmatched. Per the germline V gene, CDR1 is LNHNV and CDR2 is YYDKDF (reference sequence). CDR3 coding DNA: TGTGCCACCAGCAGGGACCGCGGGACTATATCCTACGAGCAGTACTTC. It codes for CATSRDRGTISYEQYF.